This section outlines one T cell receptor (beta chain) sequence together with its context. Its specificity is unknown. On cycle 4 day 1 and cycle 7 day 1, as well as at baseline, blood was sampled. The CDR3 is 17 residues long. V lost 5 bases, J lost 4 bases, and 15 bases stayed unmatched. CDR1 and CDR2 from the germline V gene are SGHNT and YENEEA. This sample was included in a study of OX40 agonist ivuxolimab in advanced cancers. Study details: Mean age roughly 65 years, range roughly 20 to 85; 82.7% male. Under the entry rules, prior anti-PD-1, anti-PD-L1 or anti-CTLA-4 therapy was allowed, and roughly 43% had some. Study results and caveats: Antigens targeted by the expanded peripheral T cells were not determined.

Assay used: immunoSEQ multiplex PCR; TCRdb lists only in-frame clones, some missing. The sample lists approximately 16,000 clones; 70% to 90% were seen once. V gene TRBV11-3 combines with J gene TRBJ1-1; 8 nucleotides match TRBD1. The starting material was CD4+ or CD8+ T cells sorted from blood, obtained in a trial of the OX40 agonist ivuxolimab. This receptor was identified in an adult with an advanced solid tumor such as melanoma, head and neck, liver or kidney cancer. The chain's CDR3 is CASSRLRTGSWATEAFF. The CDR3 DNA follows: TGTGCCAGCAGCCGACTGCGGACAGGGAGTTGGGCCACTGAAGCTTTCTTT.